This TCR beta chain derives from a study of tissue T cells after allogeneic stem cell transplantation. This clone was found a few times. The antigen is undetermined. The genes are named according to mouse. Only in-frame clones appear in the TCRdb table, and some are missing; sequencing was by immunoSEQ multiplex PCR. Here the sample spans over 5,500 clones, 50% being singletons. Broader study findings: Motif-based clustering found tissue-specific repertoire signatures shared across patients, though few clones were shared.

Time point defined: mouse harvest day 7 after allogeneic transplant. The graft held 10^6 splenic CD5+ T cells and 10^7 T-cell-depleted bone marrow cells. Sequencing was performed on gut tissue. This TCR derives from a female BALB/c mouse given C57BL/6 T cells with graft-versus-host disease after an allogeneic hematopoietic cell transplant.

The CDR3 here is CASSPGTENTLYF. The part of the CDR3 DNA that was read is TGTGCCAGCAGTCCCGGGACAGAAAACACCTTGTAC. The chain employs TRBV19 and TRBJ2-4; 7 bases are a match to TRBD1. From the germline J gene comes the end of the CDR3, since the read stops 1 residue before it. There are 13 residues in the CDR3. Germline V lookup: CDR1 FNHDT, CDR2 SITEND (reference sequence). The V gene end was trimmed by 4 bases and the J gene end by 4 bases; junction bases not matched to a gene: 3.